These 25 T cell receptor beta chains were sequenced from one sample in a study of sequential checkpoint blockade in melanoma. Profiling relied on immunoSEQ multiplex PCR, and the TCRdb table lists in-frame clones only, not all of them. The table records some 6,200 clones, 25% to 30% of them present only once. Treatment in this sample: randomized to nivolumab then ipilimumab (arm A) or the reverse (arm B). Sequenced material: tumor tissue (inferred from file names), taken from a patient given nivolumab and ipilimumab in sequence. All receptors come from a human donor with melanoma.

The chain links TRBV14 to TRBJ2-1, with D unclear. Germline CDR1 is SGHDN and CDR2 is FVKESK. The CDR3 has 17 residues. Trimming pared 1 base from V and 0 bases from J, leaving 13 bases between. CDR3: CASSQGASWSSYNEQFF. CDR3 nucleotides: TGTGCCAGCAGCCAAGGGGCCTCCTGGAGCTCCTACAATGAGCAGTTCTTC.

By share of the sample, this clone is medium-sized. The rearrangement joins TRBV11-3 to TRBJ2-3, with 7 positions matching TRBD1. Trimming at V came to 3 bases and at J to 4 bases, leaving 7 bases not matched to a gene. In germline, CDR1 is SGHNT, CDR2 YENEEA. The CDR3 has 15 amino acids. For the CDR3, the DNA is TGTGCCAGCAGCTTCGTCCAGGGGGTATCAGATACGCAGTATTTT. Translated: CASSFVQGVSDTQYF.

The genes are TRBV9 and TRBJ1-5; 8 nucleotides align to TRBD1. The V gene's germline CDR1 is SGDLS and CDR2 YYNGEE. The CDR3 is 14 amino acids. Germline trimming cut 5 bases from V and 7 bases from J; bases unmatched to any gene: 8. The CDR3 DNA is TGTGCCAGCAGTGACCTTACAGGGGGACAGCCCCAGCATTTT. Protein product: CASSDLTGGQPQHF.

Relative to its sample, this clone is large (0.1 to 1%). The rearrangement links TRBV9 to TRBJ2-2; tentatively, D is TRBD1 or TRBD2 (5 bases each). The CDR3 totals 15 residues. Germline CDR1 SGDLS, CDR2 YYNGEE. The V end lost 0 bases, the J end lost 4 bases, and 10 bases lay between the germline ends. CDR3 in DNA: TGTGCCAGCAGCGTAGGGGGGTTGAGCACCGGGGAGCTGTTTTTT. Protein sequence: CASSVGGLSTGELFF.

This clone was counted between two and nine times. The chain has TRBV9 and TRBJ2-2; the match to TRBD1 covers 7 bases. Germline V gives CDR1 SGDLS, CDR2 YYNGEE. This CDR3 comprises 15 residues. V shed 7 bases, J shed 0 bases, and the junction held 6 bases outside the gene matches. The CDR3 spells CASRQGSTNTGELFF. CDR3 sequence (DNA): TGTGCCAGCCGACAGGGTTCGACGAACACCGGGGAGCTGTTTTTT.

The J gene is TRBJ2-1, the V gene TRBV28; TRBD2 aligns across 12 bases. Germline V lookup: CDR1 MDHEN, CDR2 SYDVKM. This CDR3 spans 16 amino acids. The V and J ends lost 2 bases and 8 bases, in that order; junction bases with no gene match: 7. The chain's CDR3 is CASSLPGTSGLDEQFF. DNA of the CDR3: TGTGCCAGCAGTTTACCCGGGACTAGCGGGTTGGATGAGCAGTTCTTC.

The rearrangement links TRBV6-8 to TRBJ2-3, with 10 positions matching TRBD2. Trimming cost V 5 bases and J 2 bases; bases outside gene matches: 7. The CDR3 has 16 residues. CDR1 is MNHGY, CDR2 SAAAGT, per germline. The CDR3 DNA is TGTGCCAGCAGTGCCCCACTAGCGGGAATCACAGATACGCAGTATTTT. This sequence encodes CASSAPLAGITDTQYF.

Relative to its sample, this clone is medium-sized (0.01 to 0.1%). The V gene is TRBV11-3, the J gene TRBJ2-5; the D gene is possibly TRBD2 (6 bases). The germline gives CDR1 SGHNT, CDR2 YENEEA. The CDR3 covers 15 residues. Between the trimmed V and J ends, which lost 1 base and 0 bases, there was a span of 9 bases. The DNA of the CDR3 is TGTGCCAGCAGCTTAGGGGCGGGGAACCAAGAGACCCAGTACTTC. This codes for CASSLGAGNQETQYF. Using reference TRBV11-3 and TRBJ2-5 for the parts outside the CDR3, the full variable domain is EAGVVQSPRYKIIEKKQPVAFWCNPISGHNTLYWYLQNLGQGPELLIRYENEEAVDDSQLPKDRFSAERLKGVDSTLKIQPAELGDSAVYLCASSLGAGNQETQYFGPGTRLLVL.

This clone was seen a handful of times. The rearrangement joins TRBV12-5 to TRBJ1-2; D gene ambiguous. The CDR3 covers 13 residues. Germline values: CDR1 LGHNT, CDR2 FRNRAP. The CDR3 DNA reads TGTGCCAGCACTCCTTCAGAGTCCTATGGCTACACCTTC. Amino acid sequence: CASTPSESYGYTF.

The CDR3 DNA follows: TGCAGCGCCTATCCGACAGGGCGGAACTATGGCTACACCTTC. Translating gives CSAYPTGRNYGYTF. The genes are TRBV29-1 and TRBJ1-2, with 7 bases aligning to TRBD1. CDR1 is SQVTM and CDR2 is ANQGSEA in the germline V gene. The CDR3 extends over 14 amino acids. V shed 7 bases and J 2 bases; nucleotides not matched to a gene: 10.

The rearrangement joins TRBV7-4 to TRBJ2-7; D may be TRBD1 or TRBD2 (5 bases each). This CDR3 spans 13 amino acids. CDR1 and CDR2 from the germline V gene are SGHVT and SQSDAQ. Trimming took off 5 bases at V and 7 bases at J, with 15 bases between the two ends. This CDR3 is CASSPGPTGEQYF. The CDR3 DNA is TGTGCCAGCAGCCCGGGACCCACGGGGGAGCAGTACTTC.

The rearrangement uses TRBV5-1 and TRBJ2-5; D possibly uses TRBD1 or TRBD2 (7 bases each). CDR1 and CDR2 from the germline V gene are SGHRS and YFSETQ. This CDR3 contains 17 residues. V lost 0 bases, J lost 2 bases, and 17 bases lay in between. CDR3 region: CASSLGTHQGGQETQYF. The CDR3 DNA is TGCGCCAGCAGCTTGGGGACCCATCAGGGGGGGCAAGAGACCCAGTACTTC.

This chain links TRBV19 with TRBJ2-2; 15 bases are shared with TRBD2. V lost 6 bases to trimming and J lost 5 bases; unmatched junction nucleotides: 4. Germline V gives CDR1 LNHDA, CDR2 SQIVND (reference sequence). This CDR3 has 16 residues. CDR3 loop: CASRTGLAGGTGELFF. For the CDR3, the DNA is TGTGCCAGTAGAACGGGACTAGCGGGAGGTACCGGGGAGCTGTTTTTT.

This clone was found a few times. V usage is TRBV5-1 and J usage is TRBJ2-7, with D maybe TRBD1 (5 bases). V was clipped by 4 bases and J by 1 base, with 15 bases between them. The germline V gene has CDR1 SGHRS and CDR2 YFSETQ. The CDR3 has 15 amino acids. The CDR3, as DNA: TGCGCCAGCAGCCTCCCAGGGATCGGGTCCTACGAGCAGTACTTC. This translates into CASSLPGIGSYEQYF.

This chain links TRBV19 with TRBJ2-5; D gene ambiguous. V dropped 5 bases and J dropped 1 base, with 17 bases sitting between them. Germline V gene data show CDR1 as LNHDA and CDR2 as SQIVND (reference sequence). The CDR3 has 16 residues. The CDR3 DNA follows: TGTGCCAGTAGTGACGACCATGGGTCCAGCCAAGAGACCCAGTACTTC. Its protein is CASSDDHGSSQETQYF.

This clone was detected ten times or more. The gene calls are TRBV11-3 and TRBJ2-1, with TRBD2 matching 7 bases. This CDR3 is built from 16 residues. Germline trimming cut 3 bases from V and 2 bases from J; bases unmatched to any gene: 7. Looked up from germline, CDR1 is SGHNT and CDR2 is YENEEA. CDR3 nucleotides: TGTGCCAGCAGCTTGCTACCGAGCGGGACCTACAATGAGCAGTTCTTC. It specifies CASSLLPSGTYNEQFF.

This clone was counted a few times. The chain links TRBV28 to TRBJ1-1; unclear D gene. The V and J ends lost 8 bases and 4 bases respectively, with 14 bases between them. Germline V gene data show CDR1 as MDHEN and CDR2 as SYDVKM. The CDR3 totals 13 residues. CDR3 in DNA: TGTGCCAGCGAGAAGGGTTCCGGCACTGAAGCTTTCTTT. Protein sequence: CASEKGSGTEAFF.

This clone was counted a few times. The chain joins TRBV11-1 to TRBJ1-4; weak D call: TRBD1 (6 bases). There are 14 residues in the CDR3. From germline, CDR1 is SGHAT and CDR2 FQDESV (reference sequence). Trimming took 5 bases from V and 8 from J, leaving 15 bases between them. The CDR3 DNA follows: TGTGCCAGCAGCCGCGGGGGGCGCCGGGAAAAACTGTTTTTT. Its protein is CASSRGGRREKLFF.

In this sample, this clone is medium-sized. This chain links TRBV28 with TRBJ1-1; D is uncertain. The CDR3 loop spans 13 amino acids. Trimming took 5 bases from V and 0 from J, leaving 7 bases between them. From germline, CDR1 is MDHEN and CDR2 SYDVKM. The CDR3 spells CASSNPVNTEAFF. DNA of the CDR3: TGTGCCAGCAGTAACCCCGTGAACACTGAAGCTTTCTTT.

The J gene is TRBJ2-3, the V gene TRBV9, with 8 bases that match TRBD1. Germline V gene sequence: CDR1 SGDLS, CDR2 YYNGEE. V was pared by 0 bases and J by 0 bases, with 0 bases of the junction left unmatched. This CDR3 is 15 amino acids long. This CDR3 is CASSVGQGSTDTQYF. Here the CDR3 DNA reads TGTGCCAGCAGCGTAGGACAGGGGAGCACAGATACGCAGTATTTT.

This clone has just a few counts. The V and J genes are TRBV2 and TRBJ1-1; no reliable D call. The CDR3 runs to 14 residues. Germline values: CDR1 SNHLY, CDR2 FYNNEI. V dropped 3 bases and J dropped 2 bases, with 10 bases sitting between them. The CDR3 reads CASSDSLTNTEAFF. The CDR3 region has the DNA TGTGCCAGCAGTGACTCCCTGACTAACACTGAAGCTTTCTTT.

This chain uses TRBV5-1 with TRBJ1-1, with 9 bases lining up with TRBD1. The CDR3 spans 15 residues. With 4 bases clipped from V and 2 bases from J, the junction kept 6 bases outside the gene matches. Germline V CDR1 and CDR2: SGHRS, YFSETQ. Here the CDR3 reads CASSGGQGKNTEAFF. The CDR3 DNA reads as TGCGCCAGCAGCGGAGGACAGGGGAAAAACACTGAAGCTTTCTTT.

This sequence joins TRBV19 and TRBJ1-5; D is possibly TRBD1 (5 bases). The CDR3 is 15 residues long. Germline-derived CDR1 and CDR2 are LNHDA and SQIVND (reference sequence). Trimming pared 6 bases from V and 0 bases from J, leaving 12 bases between. CDR3 nucleotide sequence: TGTGCCAGTAGGTGGGGGGTTCTTAGCAATCAGCCCCAGCATTTT. Amino acid sequence: CASRWGVLSNQPQHF.

The chain is built from TRBV14 and TRBJ2-5; D is uncertain. This CDR3 region has 12 residues. Trimming stripped 2 bases from V and 7 bases from J, with 8 bases between. In germline, CDR1 is SGHDN, CDR2 FVKESK. The CDR3 DNA is TGTGCCAGCAGCCAAAAGCCATGGACCCAGTACTTC. Translation gives CASSQKPWTQYF.

This clone was recorded only once. J is TRBJ1-2 and V is TRBV29-1, with D possibly being TRBD1 (5 bases). Germline V CDR1 and CDR2: SQVTM, ANQGSEA. The CDR3 runs 12 residues. V dropped 3 bases and J dropped 1 base, with 6 bases sitting between them. In DNA form, the CDR3 reads TGCAGCGTTGAGGGGGATAACTATGGCTACACCTTC. Its translation is CSVEGDNYGYTF.